This TCR beta chain is drawn from a study of blood T cell repertoires in COVID-19. V lost 10 bases to trimming and J lost 4 bases, with 16 bases between them. CDR1 ENHRY and CDR2 SYGVKD come from the germline V gene. CDR3 length: 13 residues. Per the original data handling: Reference gene primer amplification gave estimated nucleated cell counts. Assay: immunoSEQ multiplex PCR; the TCRdb copy retains only in-frame clones and omits some. The DNA was the basis for D and trimming; V, J and clone size are from that table. The data hold roughly 280,000 clones, with around 84% observed a single time. The sample consisted of peripheral blood. This clonotype was obtained from a man aged 55 to 69 with acute or convalescent COVID-19. The chain carries TRBV10-3 and TRBJ2-5; possibly TRBD1 for D (6 bases). The CDR3 DNA sequence: TGTGCCAGCAAACAGGGCGTCGGAGAGACCCAGTACTTC. This codes for CASKQGVGETQYF.